This passage covers 21 T cell receptor beta chains from one sample sequenced in a study of OX40 agonist ivuxolimab in advanced cancers. Libraries were prepared through the immunoSEQ multiplex PCR assay. The immuneACCESS repertoire file appears here via TCRdb, limited to in-frame rearrangements. These files lack a portion of the clones; in checked studies, under half of the deficit traces to unresolved V genes, and the cause of the others is not known. The sample yields under 25,000 clones; over 75% were counted once. In total, the top ten clones hold roughly 31% of the sample. This specimen consisted of CD4+ or CD8+ T cells sorted from blood, obtained in a trial of the OX40 agonist ivuxolimab. Receptor source: an adult with an advanced solid tumor such as melanoma, head and neck, liver or kidney cancer.

V usage is TRBV27 and J usage is TRBJ1-2; D gene ambiguous. The germline V gene encodes CDR1 MNHEY and CDR2 SMNVEV (reference sequence). This CDR3 is 13 amino acids long. The V end was cut by 5 bases, the J end by 1 base, with 8 bases between. In nucleotides, the CDR3 is TGTGCCAGCAGTCGTGGGATTAACTATGGCTACACCTTC. Translating it yields CASSRGINYGYTF.

V gene TRBV6-5 combines with J gene TRBJ2-3; TRBD2 matches at 11 bases. Germline lookup yields CDR1 MNHEY and CDR2 SVGAGI. This CDR3 comprises 14 residues. Germline trimming cut 8 bases from V and 2 bases from J; bases unmatched to any gene: 3. The CDR3 loop is CASRLAGTTDTQYF. The CDR3 DNA reads TGTGCCAGCCGACTAGCGGGGACCACAGATACGCAGTATTTT.

The rearrangement joins TRBV6-4 to TRBJ2-3, with 10 bases lining up with TRBD2. Germline CDR1 MRHNA, CDR2 SNTAGT. The CDR3 extends over 16 amino acids. Trimming at V came to 5 bases and at J to 4 bases, leaving 9 bases not matched to a gene. The CDR3 DNA is TGTGCCAGCAGTCAGTTCAGCGGGGGGGCTCCAGATACGCAGTATTTT. Residues: CASSQFSGGAPDTQYF.

The genes are TRBV19 and TRBJ2-3; 8 positions agree with TRBD2. Looked up from germline, CDR1 is LNHDA and CDR2 is SQIVND (reference sequence). CDR3 length equals 15 residues. Losses at the gene ends were 3 bases for V and 6 bases for J; bases not matched to a gene: 8. The CDR3 loop reads CASSISASGSDTQYF. CDR3 nucleotide sequence: TGTGCCAGTAGTATTTCCGCTAGCGGGTCTGATACGCAGTATTTT.

J is TRBJ2-7 and V is TRBV6-6; TRBD1 agrees at 7 bases. Trimming removed 5 bases from V and 7 bases from J; junction bases left unmatched: 11. CDR1 is MNHNY and CDR2 is SVGAGI in the germline V gene (reference sequence). This CDR3 contains 14 residues. The CDR3 protein is CASSIKTGNYEQYF. CDR3 bases: TGTGCCAGCAGTATAAAGACAGGGAACTATGAGCAGTACTTC.

The rearrangement uses TRBV14 and TRBJ2-7; possibly TRBD2 for D (7 bases). Per germline, CDR1 SGHDN and CDR2 FVKESK. With 0 bases removed from V and 3 bases from J, the gap between germline ends came to 18 bases. This CDR3 has 17 residues. This CDR3 reads CASSQDSGGEPFYEQYF. The CDR3 region has the DNA TGTGCCAGCAGCCAAGATTCGGGGGGCGAACCGTTCTACGAGCAGTACTTC. The full variable domain, with the rest looked up from reference TRBV14 and TRBJ2-7, is EAGVTQFPSHSVIEKGQTVTLRCDPISGHDNLYWYRRVMGKEIKFLLHFVKESKQDESGMPNNRFLAERTGGTYSTLKVQPAELEDSGVYFCASSQDSGGEPFYEQYFGPGTRLTVT.

This chain connects TRBV13 to TRBJ2-7; possibly TRBD1 for D (6 bases). The CDR3 length is 14 residues. In germline, CDR1 is PRHDT, CDR2 FYEKMQ (reference sequence). V lost 5 bases and J lost 3, with 14 bases in between. DNA for the CDR3: TGTGCCAGCAGCCCCAGGGACACCTTCTACGAGCAGTACTTC. Translated, it gives CASSPRDTFYEQYF.

The chain couples TRBV5-1 to TRBJ2-2; 8 positions agree with TRBD1. Per germline, CDR1 SGHRS and CDR2 YFSETQ. V dropped 4 bases and J dropped 4; count of bases not matched to a gene: 9. CDR3 length: 16 amino acids. CDR3 in amino acids: CASSGQGAPGTGELFF. CDR3 coding DNA: TGCGCCAGCAGCGGGCAGGGGGCGCCGGGCACCGGGGAGCTGTTTTTT. Using reference TRBV5-1 and TRBJ2-2 for the parts outside the CDR3, the full variable domain is KAGVTQTPRYLIKTRGQQVTLSCSPISGHRSVSWYQQTPGQGLQFLFEYFSETQRNKGNFPGRFSGRQFSNSRSEMNVSTLELGDSALYLCASSGQGAPGTGELFFGEGSRLTVL.

The rearrangement uses TRBV29-1 and TRBJ2-5, with 7 bases lining up with TRBD1. The CDR3 extends over 15 amino acids. V dropped 8 bases and J dropped 1; count of bases not matched to a gene: 13. Germline V CDR1 and CDR2: SQVTM, ANQGSEA. The CDR3 nucleotides read TGCAGCCTCAGCTTATTTACAGGGGCCCAAGAGACCCAGTACTTC. It translates to CSLSLFTGAQETQYF. The full variable domain, in which reference TRBV29-1 and TRBJ2-5 provide the parts outside the CDR3, is SAVISQKPSRDICQRGTSLTIQCQVDSQVTMMFWYRQQPGQSLTLIATANQGSEATYESGFVIDKFPISRPNLTFSTLTVSNMSPEDSSIYLCSLSLFTGAQETQYFGPGTRLLVL.

V gene TRBV11-3 combines with J gene TRBJ2-3; D is undetermined. Trimming shortened V by 5 bases and J by 0 bases, and 12 bases separated the two germline ends. CDR3 size: 15 residues. Germline-derived CDR1 and CDR2 are SGHNT and YENEEA. CDR3 bases: TGTGCCAGCAGCCTGGATTCGACTAGCACAGATACGCAGTATTTT. Protein sequence: CASSLDSTSTDTQYF. The full variable domain, rest sourced from reference TRBV11-3 and TRBJ2-3, is EAGVVQSPRYKIIEKKQPVAFWCNPISGHNTLYWYLQNLGQGPELLIRYENEEAVDDSQLPKDRFSAERLKGVDSTLKIQPAELGDSAVYLCASSLDSTSTDTQYFGPGTRLTVL.

The gene calls are TRBV5-4 and TRBJ2-3; 9 bases are a match to TRBD2. The CDR3 contains 16 residues. V trimming: 2 bases; J trimming: 1 base; junction bases outside the gene matches: 5. Germline values: CDR1 SGHNT, CDR2 YYREEE (reference sequence). CDR3 protein: CASSFGLAKRTDTQYF. The DNA for the CDR3 is TGTGCCAGCAGCTTTGGACTAGCGAAACGCACAGATACGCAGTATTTT.

The rearrangement uses TRBV18 and TRBJ1-1; 9 bases match TRBD1. With 2 bases clipped from V and 6 bases from J, the junction kept 1 base outside the gene matches. The CDR3 is 13 amino acids. CDR1 and CDR2 (germline): KGHSH, LQKENI. The CDR3 bases are TGTGCCAGCTCACCAAACAGGGGGCCTGAAGCTTTCTTT. This gives the protein CASSPNRGPEAFF.

This chain links TRBV11-2 with TRBJ1-1, with no clear D. Trimming removed 5 bases from V and 11 bases from J, with 24 bases in between. The CDR3 extends over 15 amino acids. CDR1 SGHAT and CDR2 FQNNGV come from the germline V gene. In DNA, the CDR3 is TGTGCCAGCAGCCAAATACTAGGGTCAGAGGCTGGGGCTTTCTTT. Its translation is CASSQILGSEAGAFF.

The gene calls are TRBV2 and TRBJ2-1; D is undetermined. V was shortened by 5 bases and J by 2 bases, with 4 bases between the two germline ends. The CDR3 runs 12 residues. Looked up from germline, CDR1 is SNHLY and CDR2 is FYNNEI. The chain's CDR3 is CASSHPYNEQFF. The CDR3, as DNA: TGTGCCAGCAGTCACCCCTACAATGAGCAGTTCTTC.

The V gene is TRBV28, the J gene TRBJ1-1; 12 positions agree with TRBD1. Germline CDR1 is MDHEN and CDR2 is SYDVKM. The CDR3 is 17 residues long. V lost 5 bases to trimming and J lost 5 bases; unmatched junction nucleotides: 12. This CDR3 is CASSPARDRGRRTEAFF. For the CDR3, the DNA is TGTGCCAGCAGTCCAGCTAGGGACAGGGGGCGCAGGACTGAAGCTTTCTTT.

This chain joins TRBV5-1 and TRBJ2-7; 10 bases are shared with TRBD1. The V segment lost 5 bases and the J segment 3 bases; nucleotides outside the gene matches: 5. Looked up from germline, CDR1 is SGHRS and CDR2 is YFSETQ. The CDR3 contains 14 residues. CDR3 DNA sequence: TGCGCCAGCAGAGTAAGGGACAGGGGCTACGAGCAGTACTTC. Amino acids: CASRVRDRGYEQYF.

A few counts support this clone. This chain links TRBV5-2 with TRBJ2-3. TRBV5-2 is shown as a pseudogene. CDR3 length: 15 residues. Here the CDR3 reads CASSPDSGGTDTQYF. CDR3 nucleotide sequence: TGTGCCAGCAGTCCAGACAGCGGAGGCACAGATACGCAGTATTTT.

The chain employs TRBV28 and TRBJ1-1, with a tentative D call TRBD1 (5 bases). The CDR3 is made up of 12 amino acids. The germline V gene encodes CDR1 MDHEN and CDR2 SYDVKM. Trimming removed 6 bases from V and 8 bases from J, with 13 bases in between. In DNA, the CDR3 is TGTGCCAGCAGATTACAGGAAACCGAAGCTTTCTTT. Residues: CASRLQETEAFF.

The chain joins TRBV5-6 to TRBJ1-1; D gene unclear. The V gene's germline CDR1 is SGHDT and CDR2 YYEEEE. V was pared by 5 bases and J by 4 bases, with 9 bases between. This CDR3 spans 12 amino acids. The CDR3 spells CASSDWGTEAFF. Written as DNA, the CDR3 is TGTGCCAGCAGTGACTGGGGCACTGAAGCTTTCTTT.

The chain joins TRBV11-1 to TRBJ1-1; 7 positions match TRBD1. In germline, CDR1 is SGHAT, CDR2 FQDESV (reference sequence). The CDR3 spans 17 residues. The V gene end was trimmed by 5 bases and the J gene end by 3 bases; junction bases not matched to a gene: 15. The CDR3 DNA is TGTGCCAGCAGCCAGACAGGGAAAGTACGCGGTGACACTGAAGCTTTCTTT. Amino acids: CASSQTGKVRGDTEAFF.

The J gene is TRBJ1-4, the V gene TRBV28; 7 bases agree with TRBD1. V gave up 5 bases and J gave up 8 bases; unmatched junction bases: 8. CDR1 MDHEN and CDR2 SYDVKM come from the germline V gene. The CDR3 runs 14 residues. CDR3 sequence reads: CASSRQGGEEKLFF. In DNA form, the CDR3 reads TGTGCCAGCAGTCGACAGGGAGGAGAGGAAAAACTGTTTTTT.